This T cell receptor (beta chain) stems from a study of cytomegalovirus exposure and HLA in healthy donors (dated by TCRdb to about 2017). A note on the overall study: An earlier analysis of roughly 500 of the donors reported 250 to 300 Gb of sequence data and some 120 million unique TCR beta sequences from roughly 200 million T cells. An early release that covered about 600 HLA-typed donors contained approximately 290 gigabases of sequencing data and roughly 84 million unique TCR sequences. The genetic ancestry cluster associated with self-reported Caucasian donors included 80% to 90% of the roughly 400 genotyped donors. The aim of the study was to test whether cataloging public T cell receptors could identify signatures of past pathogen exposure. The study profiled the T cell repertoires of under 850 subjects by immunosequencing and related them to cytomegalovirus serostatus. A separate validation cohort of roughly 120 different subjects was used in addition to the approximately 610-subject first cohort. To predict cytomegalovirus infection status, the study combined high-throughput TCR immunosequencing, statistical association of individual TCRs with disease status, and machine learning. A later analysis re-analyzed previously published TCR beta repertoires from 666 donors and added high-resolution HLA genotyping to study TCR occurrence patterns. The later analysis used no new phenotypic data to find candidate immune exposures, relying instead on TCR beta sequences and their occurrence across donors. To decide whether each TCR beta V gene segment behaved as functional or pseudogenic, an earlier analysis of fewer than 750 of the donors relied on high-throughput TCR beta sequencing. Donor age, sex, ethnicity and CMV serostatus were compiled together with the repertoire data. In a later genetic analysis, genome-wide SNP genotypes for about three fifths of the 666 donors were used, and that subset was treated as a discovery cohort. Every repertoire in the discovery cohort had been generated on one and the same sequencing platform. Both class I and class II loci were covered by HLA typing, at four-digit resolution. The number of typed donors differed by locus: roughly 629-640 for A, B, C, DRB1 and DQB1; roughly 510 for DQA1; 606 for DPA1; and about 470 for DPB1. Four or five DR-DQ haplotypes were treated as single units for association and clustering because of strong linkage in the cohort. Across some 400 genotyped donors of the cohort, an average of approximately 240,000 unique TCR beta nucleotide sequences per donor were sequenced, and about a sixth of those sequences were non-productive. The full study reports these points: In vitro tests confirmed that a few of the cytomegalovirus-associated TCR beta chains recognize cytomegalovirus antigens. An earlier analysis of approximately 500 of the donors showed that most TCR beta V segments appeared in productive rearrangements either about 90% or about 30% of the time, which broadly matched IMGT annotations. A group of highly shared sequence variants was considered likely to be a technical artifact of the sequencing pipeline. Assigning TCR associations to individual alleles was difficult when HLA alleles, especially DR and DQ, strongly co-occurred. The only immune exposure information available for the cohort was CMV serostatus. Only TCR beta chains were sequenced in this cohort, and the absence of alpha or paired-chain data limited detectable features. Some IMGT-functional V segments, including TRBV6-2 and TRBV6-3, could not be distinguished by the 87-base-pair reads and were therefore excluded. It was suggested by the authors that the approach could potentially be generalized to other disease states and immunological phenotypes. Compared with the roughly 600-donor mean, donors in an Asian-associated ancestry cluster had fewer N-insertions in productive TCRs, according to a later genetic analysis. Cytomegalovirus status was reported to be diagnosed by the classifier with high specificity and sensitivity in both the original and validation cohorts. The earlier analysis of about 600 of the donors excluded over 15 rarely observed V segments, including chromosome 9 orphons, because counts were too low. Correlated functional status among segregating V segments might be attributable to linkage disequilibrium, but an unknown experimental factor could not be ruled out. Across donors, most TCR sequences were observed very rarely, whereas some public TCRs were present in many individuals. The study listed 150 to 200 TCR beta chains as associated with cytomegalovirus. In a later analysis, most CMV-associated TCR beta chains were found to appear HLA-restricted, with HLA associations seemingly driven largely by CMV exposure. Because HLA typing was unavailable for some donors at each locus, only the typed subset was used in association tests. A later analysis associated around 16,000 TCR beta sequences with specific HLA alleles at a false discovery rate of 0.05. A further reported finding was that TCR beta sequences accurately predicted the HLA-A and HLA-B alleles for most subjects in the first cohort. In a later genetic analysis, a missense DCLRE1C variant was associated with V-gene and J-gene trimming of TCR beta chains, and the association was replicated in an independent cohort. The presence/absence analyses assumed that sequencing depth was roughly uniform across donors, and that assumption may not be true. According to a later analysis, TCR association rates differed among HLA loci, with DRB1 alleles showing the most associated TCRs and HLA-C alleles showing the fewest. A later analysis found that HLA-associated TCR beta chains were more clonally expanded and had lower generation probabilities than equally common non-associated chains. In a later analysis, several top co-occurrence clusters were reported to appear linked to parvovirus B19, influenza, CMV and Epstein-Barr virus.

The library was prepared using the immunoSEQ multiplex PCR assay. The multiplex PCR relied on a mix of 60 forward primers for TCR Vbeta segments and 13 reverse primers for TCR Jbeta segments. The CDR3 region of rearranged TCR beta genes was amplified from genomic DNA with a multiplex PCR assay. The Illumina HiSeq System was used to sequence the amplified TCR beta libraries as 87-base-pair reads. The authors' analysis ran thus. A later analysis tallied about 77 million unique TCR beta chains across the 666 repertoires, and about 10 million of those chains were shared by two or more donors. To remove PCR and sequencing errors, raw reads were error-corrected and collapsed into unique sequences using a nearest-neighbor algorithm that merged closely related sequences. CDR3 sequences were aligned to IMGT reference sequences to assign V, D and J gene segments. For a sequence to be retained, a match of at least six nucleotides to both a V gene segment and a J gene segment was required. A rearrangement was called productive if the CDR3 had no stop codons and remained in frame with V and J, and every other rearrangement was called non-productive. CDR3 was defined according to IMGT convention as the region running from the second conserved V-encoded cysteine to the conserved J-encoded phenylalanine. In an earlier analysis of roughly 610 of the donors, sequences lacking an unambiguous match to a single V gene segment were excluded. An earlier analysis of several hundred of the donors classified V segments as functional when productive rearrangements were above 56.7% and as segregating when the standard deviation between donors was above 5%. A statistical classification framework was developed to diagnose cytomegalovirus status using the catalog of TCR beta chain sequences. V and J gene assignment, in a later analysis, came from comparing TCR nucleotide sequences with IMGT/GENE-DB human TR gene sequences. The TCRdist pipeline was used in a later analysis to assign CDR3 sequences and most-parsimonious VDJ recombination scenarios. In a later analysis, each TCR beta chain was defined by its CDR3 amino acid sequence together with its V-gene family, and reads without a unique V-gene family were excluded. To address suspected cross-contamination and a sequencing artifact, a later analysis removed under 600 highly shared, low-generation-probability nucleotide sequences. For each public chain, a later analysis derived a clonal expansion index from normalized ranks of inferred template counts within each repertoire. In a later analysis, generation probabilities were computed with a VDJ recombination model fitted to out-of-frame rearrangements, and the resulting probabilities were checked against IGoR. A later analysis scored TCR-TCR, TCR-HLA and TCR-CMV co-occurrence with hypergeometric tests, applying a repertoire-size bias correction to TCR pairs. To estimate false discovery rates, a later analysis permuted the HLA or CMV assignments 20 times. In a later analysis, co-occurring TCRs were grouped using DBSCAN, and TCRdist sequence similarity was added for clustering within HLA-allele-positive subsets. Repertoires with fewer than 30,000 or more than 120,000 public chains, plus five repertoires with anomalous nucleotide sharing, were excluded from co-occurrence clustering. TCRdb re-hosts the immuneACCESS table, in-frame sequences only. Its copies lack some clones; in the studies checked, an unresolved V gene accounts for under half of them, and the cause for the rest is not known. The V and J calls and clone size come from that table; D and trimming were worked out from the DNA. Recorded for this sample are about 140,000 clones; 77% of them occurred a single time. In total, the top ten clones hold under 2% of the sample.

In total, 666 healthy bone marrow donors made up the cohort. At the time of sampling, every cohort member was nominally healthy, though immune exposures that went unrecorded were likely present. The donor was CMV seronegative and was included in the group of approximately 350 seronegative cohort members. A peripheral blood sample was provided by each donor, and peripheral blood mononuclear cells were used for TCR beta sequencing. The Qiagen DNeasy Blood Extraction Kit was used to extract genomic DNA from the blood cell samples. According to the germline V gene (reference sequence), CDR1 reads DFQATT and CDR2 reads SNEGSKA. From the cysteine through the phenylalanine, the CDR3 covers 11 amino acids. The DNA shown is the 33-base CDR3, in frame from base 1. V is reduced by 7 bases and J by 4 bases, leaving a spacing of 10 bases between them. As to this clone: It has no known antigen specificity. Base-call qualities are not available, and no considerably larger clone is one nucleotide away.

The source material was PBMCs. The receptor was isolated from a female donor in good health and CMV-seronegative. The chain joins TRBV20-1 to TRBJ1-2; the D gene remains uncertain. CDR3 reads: CSGHGTYGYTF. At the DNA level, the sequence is TGCAGTGGACACGGAACCTATGGCTACACCTTC.